This entry lists 17 T cell receptor beta chains sequenced from one sample in a study of blood T cell repertoires in COVID-19. The data were produced by immunoSEQ multiplex PCR, yet TCRdb's version contains in-frame clones alone and is incomplete. The top ten clones hold approximately 7.9% of a sample with around 70,000 clones, roughly nine tenths of them seen once. The sequenced material came from peripheral blood. The source is a human donor in a cohort sampled during active COVID-19.

The chain carries TRBV19 and TRBJ1-5, with 8 bases lining up with TRBD1. V dropped 6 bases and J dropped 5; count of bases not matched to a gene: 3. The germline V gene has CDR1 LNHDA and CDR2 SQIVND (reference sequence). The CDR3 consists of 13 residues. The CDR3 spells CASRQGGDQPQHF. The CDR3 DNA sequence: TGTGCCAGTAGACAGGGGGGGGATCAGCCCCAGCATTTT. The entire variable domain, with the rest obtained from reference TRBV19 and TRBJ1-5, is as follows: DGGITQSPKYLFRKEGQNVTLSCEQNLNHDAMYWYRQDPGQGLRLIYYSQIVNDFQKGDIAEGYSVSREKKESFPLTVTSAQKNPTAFYLCASRQGGDQPQHFGDGTRLSIL.

The chain employs TRBV28 and TRBJ2-7, with TRBD2 identical over 9 bases. Unmatched junction bases numbered 11, after V lost 11 bases and J lost 6 bases. The CDR3 length is 13 residues. Germline V lookup: CDR1 MDHEN, CDR2 SYDVKM. The CDR3, as DNA: TGTGCCGTCGGTGCGGGAGGGTTTTCCGAGCAGTACTTC. This codes for CAVGAGGFSEQYF.

The J gene is TRBJ2-3, the V gene TRBV28, with D unresolved. V shed 1 base and J shed 2 bases, with 16 bases lying between them. The CDR3 runs to 17 residues. Germline V gene lookup returns CDR1 MDHEN and CDR2 SYDVKM. The CDR3 loop is CASSLYLYGSLTDTQYF. The CDR3 nucleotides are TGTGCCAGCAGTTTATACCTATACGGTAGCCTCACAGATACGCAGTATTTT.

This sequence joins TRBV5-4 and TRBJ2-3; unclear D gene. Per the germline V gene, CDR1 is SGHNT and CDR2 is YYREEE (reference sequence). Trimming took off 0 bases at V and 0 bases at J, with 8 bases between the two ends. The CDR3 has 15 amino acids. The CDR3 nucleotides are TGTGCCAGCAGCTTGGCCGGCAGGAGCACAGATACGCAGTATTTT. Its translation: CASSLAGRSTDTQYF.

J is TRBJ2-5 and V is TRBV5-5, with a possible D match to TRBD1 (5 bases). Per germline, CDR1 SGHKS and CDR2 YYEKEE (reference sequence). This CDR3 is 15 amino acids long. The V gene lost 3 bases and the J gene lost 10 bases, with 22 bases spanning the gap. The CDR3 DNA reads TGTGCCAGCAGCTGGCTTCCGGACATCCCTCAGGACCAGTACTTC. Translating gives CASSWLPDIPQDQYF.

The chain uses TRBV25-1 and TRBJ1-1; D is perhaps TRBD1 (6 bases). Germline assignment: CDR1 MGHDK and CDR2 SYGVNS. V was shortened by 7 bases and J by 4 bases, with 10 bases between the two germline ends. The CDR3 contains 12 residues. CDR3 coding DNA: TGTGCCAGCAAGGAAGGGGGCACTGAAGCTTTCTTT. As protein: CASKEGGTEAFF. The full variable domain, completed using reference TRBV25-1 and TRBJ1-1, is EADIYQTPRYLVIGTGKKITLECSQTMGHDKMYWYQQDPGMELHLIHYSYGVNSTEKGDLSSESTVSRIRTEHFPLTLESARPSHTSQYLCASKEGGTEAFFGQGTRLTVV.

The rearrangement uses TRBV28 and TRBJ2-1; 11 bases are a match to TRBD2. The CDR3 has 16 residues. Per the germline V gene, CDR1 is MDHEN and CDR2 is SYDVKM. The junction had 9 bases not matched to a gene; V was cut back by 6 bases and J by 5 bases. Here the CDR3 DNA reads TGTGCCAGCAGCCCTTTTAGCGGGAGGGCCCACAATGAGCAGTTCTTC. Amino acids: CASSPFSGRAHNEQFF.

This clone was observed a single time. The chain is built from TRBV3-1 (or the pseudogene TRBV3-2) and TRBJ1-2; D unresolved. The length of the CDR3 is 13 residues. Trimming cost V 0 bases and J 7 bases, with 9 bases left between them. Germline V gene data show CDR1 as LGHDT and CDR2 as YNNKEL (reference sequence). In DNA form, the CDR3 reads TGTGCCAGCAGCCAAGATTCCGGTCGTGGCTACACCTTC. Its translation: CASSQDSGRGYTF.

This chain links TRBV18 with TRBJ2-3; 9 positions agree with TRBD2. V lost 6 bases, J lost 7 bases, and 14 bases stayed unmatched. Germline-derived CDR1 and CDR2 are KGHSH and LQKENI. This CDR3 has 16 residues. CDR3 DNA: TGTGCCAGCTCCATCCAAAAAGGTCTAGCGGGGAATACGCAGTATTTT. It is translated as CASSIQKGLAGNTQYF.

The chain combines TRBV10-3 with TRBJ1-1, with 8 bases aligning to TRBD1. This CDR3 contains 12 residues. The ends lost 9 bases at V and 5 bases at J; junction bases unmatched: 5. The germline V gene encodes CDR1 ENHRY and CDR2 SYGVKD. The CDR3 DNA reads as TGTGCCATTGGACAGGGATGGACTGAAGCTTTCTTT. Its translation is CAIGQGWTEAFF.

The chain recombines TRBV7-3 with TRBJ2-5; TRBD2 aligns across 16 bases. The CDR3 runs to 17 residues. Germline V gene data show CDR1 as SGHTA and CDR2 as FQGTGA. The ends lost 3 bases at V and 4 bases at J; junction bases unmatched: 5. DNA of the CDR3: TGTGCCAGCAGCTTGGGGACTAGCGGGAGGGGGGGAGAGACCCAGTACTTC. It codes for CASSLGTSGRGGETQYF.

The chain combines TRBV4-1 with TRBJ2-5, with a tentative D call TRBD2 (6 bases). This CDR3 is 18 amino acids long. The germline V and J ends were trimmed by 4 bases and 2 bases, with 23 bases remaining between them. Germline CDR1 MGHRA, CDR2 YSYEKL. In DNA form, the CDR3 reads TGCGCCAGCAGCCGTCGGCGGGAAGGCGTTGAAATTCAAGAGACCCAGTACTTC. Protein product: CASSRRREGVEIQETQYF.

The chain joins TRBV6-2 or TRBV6-3 to TRBJ1-5, with TRBD1 matching 7 bases. V shed 2 bases and J 0 bases; nucleotides not matched to a gene: 19. CDR1 and CDR2 (germline): MNHEY, SVGEGT. This CDR3 has 21 residues. CDR3 in amino acids: CASSYPENWTGIAFSNQPQHF. The CDR3 region has the DNA TGTGCCAGCAGTTACCCCGAGAATTGGACAGGTATAGCCTTTAGCAATCAGCCCCAGCATTTT.

The gene calls are TRBV5-6 and TRBJ2-3; TRBD1 matches 9 bases. Germline V gene data show CDR1 as SGHDT and CDR2 as YYEEEE. This CDR3 has 16 residues. The ends lost 0 bases at V and 11 bases at J; junction bases unmatched: 13. CDR3 nucleotides: TGTGCCAGCAGCTTGGTGGGTGATAGGGGACAGGGAAAGCAGTATTTT. This gives the protein CASSLVGDRGQGKQYF. Complete variable domain (other parts from reference TRBV5-6 and TRBJ2-3): DAGVTQSPTHLIKTRGQQVTLRCSPKSGHDTVSWYQQALGQGPQFIFQYYEEEERQRGNFPDRFSGHQFPNYSSELNVNALLLGDSALYLCASSLVGDRGQGKQYFGPGTRLTVL.

This chain joins TRBV6-6 and TRBJ2-1; the match to TRBD2 covers 14 bases. The V segment lost 4 bases and the J segment 4 bases; nucleotides outside the gene matches: 3. From germline, CDR1 is MNHNY and CDR2 SVGAGI (reference sequence). This CDR3 region has 16 residues. Here the CDR3 DNA reads TGTGCCAGCAGTTCGAGGACTAGCGGGGGGTACAATGAGCAGTTCTTC. This codes for CASSSRTSGGYNEQFF.

The CDR3 region has the DNA TGTGCCAGTAGTCAACAGGGGCAAAATACGCAGTATTTT. It translates to CASSQQGQNTQYF. The chain joins TRBV19 to TRBJ2-3, with 7 bases aligning to TRBD1. The ends lost 5 bases at V and 7 bases at J; junction bases unmatched: 6. Germline CDR1 LNHDA, CDR2 SQIVND (reference sequence). The CDR3 has 13 residues.

This chain uses TRBV7-2 with TRBJ1-1, with D possibly being TRBD1 (5 bases). The CDR3 runs to 14 residues. Germline V lookup: CDR1 SGHTA, CDR2 FQGNSA. Trimming stripped 6 bases from V and 1 base from J, with 12 bases between. The CDR3, as DNA: TGTGCCAGCAGTTGGCGACAGACGAACACTGAAGCTTTCTTT. It encodes CASSWRQTNTEAFF.